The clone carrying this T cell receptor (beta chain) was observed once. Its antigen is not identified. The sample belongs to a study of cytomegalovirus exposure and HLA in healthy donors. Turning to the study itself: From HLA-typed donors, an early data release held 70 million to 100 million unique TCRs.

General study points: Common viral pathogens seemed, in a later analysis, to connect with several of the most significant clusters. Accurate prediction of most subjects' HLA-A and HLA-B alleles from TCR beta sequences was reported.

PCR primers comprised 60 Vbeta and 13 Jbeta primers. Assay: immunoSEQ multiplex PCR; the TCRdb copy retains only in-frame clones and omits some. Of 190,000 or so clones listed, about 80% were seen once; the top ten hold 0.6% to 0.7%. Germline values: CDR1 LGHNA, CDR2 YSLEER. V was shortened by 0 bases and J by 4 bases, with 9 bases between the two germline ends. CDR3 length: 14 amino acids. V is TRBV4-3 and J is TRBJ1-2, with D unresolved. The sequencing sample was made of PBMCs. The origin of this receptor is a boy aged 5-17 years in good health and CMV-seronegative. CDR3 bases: TGCGCCAGCAGCCAAGAAGAGGGATTCTATGGCTACACCTTC. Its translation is CASSQEEGFYGYTF.